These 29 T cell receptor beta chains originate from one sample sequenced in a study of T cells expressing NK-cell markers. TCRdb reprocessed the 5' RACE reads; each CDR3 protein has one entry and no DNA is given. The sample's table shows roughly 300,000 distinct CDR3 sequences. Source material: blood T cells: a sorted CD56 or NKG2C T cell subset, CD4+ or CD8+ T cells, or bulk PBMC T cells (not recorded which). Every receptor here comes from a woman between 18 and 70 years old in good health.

The CDR3 region is CASSRIPEYEQFF. V usage is TRBV11-2 and J usage is TRBJ2-1. The CDR3 length is 13 residues. Per germline, CDR1 SGHAT and CDR2 FQNNGV.

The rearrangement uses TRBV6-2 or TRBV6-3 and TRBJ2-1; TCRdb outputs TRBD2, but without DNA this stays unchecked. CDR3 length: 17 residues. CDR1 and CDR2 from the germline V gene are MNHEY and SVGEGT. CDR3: CASSRAVRGSSYNEQFF.

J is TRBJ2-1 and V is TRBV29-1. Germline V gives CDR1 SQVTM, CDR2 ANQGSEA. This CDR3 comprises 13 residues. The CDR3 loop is CSHDRDRGNEQFF.

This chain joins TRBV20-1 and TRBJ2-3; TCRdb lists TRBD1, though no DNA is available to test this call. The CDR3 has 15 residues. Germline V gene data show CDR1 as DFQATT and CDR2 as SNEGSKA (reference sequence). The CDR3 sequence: CSGMPPRTVADTQYF.

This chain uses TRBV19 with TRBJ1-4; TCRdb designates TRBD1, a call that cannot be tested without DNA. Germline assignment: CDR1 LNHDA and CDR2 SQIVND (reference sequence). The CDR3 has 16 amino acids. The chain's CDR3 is CASSIGGQGANEKLFF.

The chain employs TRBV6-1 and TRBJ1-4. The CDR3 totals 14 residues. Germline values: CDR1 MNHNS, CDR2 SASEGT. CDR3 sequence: CASRDSFTNEKLFF.

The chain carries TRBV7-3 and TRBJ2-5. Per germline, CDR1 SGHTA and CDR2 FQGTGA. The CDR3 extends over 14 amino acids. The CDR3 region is CASSLAGPLETQYF.

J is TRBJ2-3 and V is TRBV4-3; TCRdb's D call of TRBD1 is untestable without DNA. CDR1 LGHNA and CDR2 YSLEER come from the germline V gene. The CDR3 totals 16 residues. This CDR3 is CASSQDAGGKSDTQYF.

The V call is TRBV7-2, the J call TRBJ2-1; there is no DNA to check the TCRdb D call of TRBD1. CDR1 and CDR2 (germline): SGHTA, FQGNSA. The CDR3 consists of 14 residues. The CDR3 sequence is CASSLAQAARGQFF.

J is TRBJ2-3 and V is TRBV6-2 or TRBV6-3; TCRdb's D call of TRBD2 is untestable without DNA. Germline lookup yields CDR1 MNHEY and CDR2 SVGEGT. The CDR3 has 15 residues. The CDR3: CASRRSGPTTDTQYF.

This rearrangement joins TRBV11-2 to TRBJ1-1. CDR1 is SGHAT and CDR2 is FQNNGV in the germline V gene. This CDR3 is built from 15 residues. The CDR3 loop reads CASSLGRVRNTEAFF. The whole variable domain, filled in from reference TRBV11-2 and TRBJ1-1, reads EAGVAQSPRYKIIEKRQSVAFWCNPISGHATLYWYQQILGQGPKLLIQFQNNGVVDDSQLPKDRFSAERLKGVDSTLKIQPAKLEDSAVYLCASSLGRVRNTEAFFGQGTRLTVV.

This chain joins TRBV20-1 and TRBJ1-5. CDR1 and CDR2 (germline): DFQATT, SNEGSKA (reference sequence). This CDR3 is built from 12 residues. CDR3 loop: CSGVGNNQPQHF.

CDR3 sequence: CSASLYPTGGWNIQYF. The chain has TRBV20-1 and TRBJ2-4; absent DNA, TCRdb's TRBD2 call cannot be checked. Germline V lookup: CDR1 DFQATT, CDR2 SNEGSKA (reference sequence). This CDR3 is built from 16 residues.

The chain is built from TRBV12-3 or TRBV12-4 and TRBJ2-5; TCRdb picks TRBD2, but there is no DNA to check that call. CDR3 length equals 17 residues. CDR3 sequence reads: CASSFGVGSGDQETQYF.

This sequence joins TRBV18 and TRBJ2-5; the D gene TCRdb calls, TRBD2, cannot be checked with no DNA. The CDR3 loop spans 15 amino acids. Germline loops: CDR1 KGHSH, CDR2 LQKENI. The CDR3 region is CASSPPQAHQETQYF.

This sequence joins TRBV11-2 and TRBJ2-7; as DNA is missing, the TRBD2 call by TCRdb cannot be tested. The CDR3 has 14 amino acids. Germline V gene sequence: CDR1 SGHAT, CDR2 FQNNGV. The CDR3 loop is CASSPSRSNYEQYF.

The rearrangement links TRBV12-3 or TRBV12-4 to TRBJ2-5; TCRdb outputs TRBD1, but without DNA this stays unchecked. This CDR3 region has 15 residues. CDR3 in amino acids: CASSLSWDPGETQYF.

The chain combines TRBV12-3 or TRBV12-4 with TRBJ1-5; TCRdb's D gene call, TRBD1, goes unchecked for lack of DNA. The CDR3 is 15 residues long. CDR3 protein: CASRAGAPEVQPQHF.

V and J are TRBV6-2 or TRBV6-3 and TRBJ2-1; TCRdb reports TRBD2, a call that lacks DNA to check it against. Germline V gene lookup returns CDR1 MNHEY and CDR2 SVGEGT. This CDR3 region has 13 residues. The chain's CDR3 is CASSTGLANEQFF.

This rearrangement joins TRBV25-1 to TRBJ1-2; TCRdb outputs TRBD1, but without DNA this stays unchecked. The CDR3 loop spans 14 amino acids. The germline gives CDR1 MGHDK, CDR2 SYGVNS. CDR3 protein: CASRKTGQSSGYTF.

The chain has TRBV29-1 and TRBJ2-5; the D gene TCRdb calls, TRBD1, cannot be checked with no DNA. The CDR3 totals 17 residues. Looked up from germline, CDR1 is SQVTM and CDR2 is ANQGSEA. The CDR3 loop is CSAKSIGGTTGGETQYF.

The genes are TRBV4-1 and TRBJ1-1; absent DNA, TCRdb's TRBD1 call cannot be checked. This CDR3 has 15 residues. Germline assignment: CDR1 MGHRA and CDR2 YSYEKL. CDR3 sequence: CASSHEGQGRTEAFF.

The CDR3 loop is CASSQDLDGYEQYF. The V and J genes are TRBV3-1 and TRBJ2-7. The length of the CDR3 is 14 residues. Looked up from germline, CDR1 is LGHDT and CDR2 is YNNKEL (reference sequence).

The chain's CDR3 is CASREEGWSEKLFF. This sequence joins TRBV25-1 and TRBJ1-4. This CDR3 has 14 amino acids. Germline V gene lookup returns CDR1 MGHDK and CDR2 SYGVNS. Using reference TRBV25-1 and TRBJ1-4 for the parts outside the CDR3, the full variable domain is EADIYQTPRYLVIGTGKKITLECSQTMGHDKMYWYQQDPGMELHLIHYSYGVNSTEKGDLSSESTVSRIRTEHFPLTLESARPSHTSQYLCASREEGWSEKLFFGSGTQLSVL.

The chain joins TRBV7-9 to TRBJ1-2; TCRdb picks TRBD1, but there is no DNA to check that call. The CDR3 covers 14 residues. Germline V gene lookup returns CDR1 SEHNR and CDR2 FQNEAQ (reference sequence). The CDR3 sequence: CASSTRQGNYGYTF. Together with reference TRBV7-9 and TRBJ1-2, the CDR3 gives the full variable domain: DTGVSQNPRHKITKRGQNVTFRCDPISEHNRLYWYRQTLGQGPEFLTYFQNEAQLEKSRLLSDRFSAERPKGSFSTLEIQRTEQGDSAMYLCASSTRQGNYGYTFGSGTRLTVV.

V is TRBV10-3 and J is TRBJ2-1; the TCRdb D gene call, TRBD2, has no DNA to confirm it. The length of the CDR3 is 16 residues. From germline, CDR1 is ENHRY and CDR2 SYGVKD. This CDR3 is CAISESRRGPYNEQFF.

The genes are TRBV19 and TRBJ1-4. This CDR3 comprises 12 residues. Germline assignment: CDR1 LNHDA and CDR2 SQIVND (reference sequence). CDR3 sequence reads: CASGEAGEKLFF.

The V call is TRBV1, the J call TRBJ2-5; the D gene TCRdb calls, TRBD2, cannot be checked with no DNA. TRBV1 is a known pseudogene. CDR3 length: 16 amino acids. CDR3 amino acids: CTSSQEAFPGWETQYF.

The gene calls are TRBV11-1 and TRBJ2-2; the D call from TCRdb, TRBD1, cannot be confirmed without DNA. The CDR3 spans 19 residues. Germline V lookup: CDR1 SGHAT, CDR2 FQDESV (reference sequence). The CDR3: CASSSPLLDRGFGTGELFF.